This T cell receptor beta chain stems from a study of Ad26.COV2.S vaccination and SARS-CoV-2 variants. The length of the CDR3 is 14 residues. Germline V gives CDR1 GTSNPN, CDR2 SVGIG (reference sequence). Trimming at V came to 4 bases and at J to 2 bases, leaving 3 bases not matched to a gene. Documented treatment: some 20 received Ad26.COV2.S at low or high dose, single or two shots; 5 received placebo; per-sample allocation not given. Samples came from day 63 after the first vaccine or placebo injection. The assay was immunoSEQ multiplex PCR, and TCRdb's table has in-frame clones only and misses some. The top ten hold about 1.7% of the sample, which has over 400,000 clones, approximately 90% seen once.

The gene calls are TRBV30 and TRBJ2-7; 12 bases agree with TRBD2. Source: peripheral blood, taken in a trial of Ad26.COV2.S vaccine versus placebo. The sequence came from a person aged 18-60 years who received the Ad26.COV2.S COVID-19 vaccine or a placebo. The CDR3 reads CAWTLAGGPYEQYF. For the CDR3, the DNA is TGTGCCTGGACACTAGCGGGGGGACCCTACGAGCAGTACTTC.